This T cell receptor (beta chain) was profiled in a study of shared T cell receptors in the human thymus. Repertoires were generated with immunoSEQ multiplex PCR, while TCRdb's copy carries only in-frame clones and drops some. The repertoire holds 600,000 or so clones, around 87% seen once, with 0.009% to 0.0095% in the top ten. With 6 bases removed from V and 0 bases from J, the gap between germline ends came to 6 bases. The CDR3 totals 14 residues. The germline V gene encodes CDR1 MDHEN and CDR2 SYDVKM. The sample was also reused in another study, on human thymus T cells. That study adds: From resections taken during corrective heart surgery, the thymus tissue was obtained.

What was sequenced was thymocytes. The chain has TRBV28 and TRBJ1-6; D may be TRBD1 (6 bases). The source is a boy less than two years old with a congenital heart defect. The CDR3 region has the DNA TGTGCCAGCAGGGACAGCTCCTATAATTCACCCCTCCACTTT. This sequence encodes CASRDSSYNSPLHF.